These T cell receptor beta chains were read from a single sample in a study of OX40 agonist ivuxolimab in advanced cancers. Generated by immunoSEQ multiplex PCR, the TCRdb table keeps only in-frame clones and is missing some. Of tens of thousands of clones listed, 80% to 90% are singletons. The sample here was CD4+ or CD8+ T cells sorted from blood, taken in a trial of the OX40 agonist ivuxolimab. The source is an adult with an advanced solid tumor such as melanoma, head and neck, liver or kidney cancer. The CDR3 runs from the conserved cysteine through the conserved F or W. D genes are given only for firm matches. Some rows mark clone size as missing; the rest say once, few, many or name a class of expanded clone.

D gene	V gene	J gene	CDR3 length	clone size	CDR3 DNA	CDR3 protein
TRBD1	TRBV19	TRBJ1-1	13	.	TGTGCCAGTAACCCAGGGGGCCTCACTGAAGCTTTCTTT	CASNPGGLTEAFF
.	TRBV30	TRBJ1-5	15	.	TGTGCCTGGAGTGAGGACCCAAGTAGCAATCAGCCCCAGCATTTT	CAWSEDPSSNQPQHF
TRBD2	TRBV4-1	TRBJ2-7	16	.	TGCGCCAGCAGCCAAGATGGTGCGGGAGAAGGCTACGAGCAGTACTTC	CASSQDGAGEGYEQYF
.	TRBV29-1	TRBJ2-7	13	once	TGCAGCGTTGAGGACGGAGGGGGATACGAGCAGTACTTC	CSVEDGGGYEQYF
.	TRBV28	TRBJ2-1	13	.	TGTGCCAGCGCGGAAGGGACCTACAATGAGCAGTTCTTC	CASAEGTYNEQFF
TRBD1	TRBV7-9	TRBJ2-7	14	.	TGTGCCAGCAGCTCCCCGGGACAGTCCTACGAGCAGTACTTC	CASSSPGQSYEQYF
TRBD2	TRBV5-1	TRBJ2-3	17	.	TGCGCCAGCAGAGGACTAGCGGGGGCCCTTAGCACAGATACGCAGTATTTT	CASRGLAGALSTDTQYF
TRBD1	TRBV7-9	TRBJ2-2	16	.	TGTGCCAGCAGCTTCGGGACAGGGGGCAACACCGGGGAGCTGTTTTTT	CASSFGTGGNTGELFF
.	TRBV14	TRBJ2-3	13	.	TGTGCCAGCAGCCAAGAGACCCAAACTACGCAGTATTTT	CASSQETQTTQYF
TRBD1	TRBV19	TRBJ2-1	15	.	TGTGCCAGTAGTGGGGCCGGGACAGGGAAGTATGAGCAGTTCTTC	CASSGAGTGKYEQFF
TRBD1	TRBV4-2	TRBJ2-7	14	.	TGTGCCAGCAGCCACAGACAGGGGACCTACGAGCAGTACTTC	CASSHRQGTYEQYF
.	TRBV2	TRBJ2-1	15	.	TGTGCCAGCACCGGGGGCAGGGGATTGTACAATGAGCAGTTCTTC	CASTGGRGLYNEQFF
.	TRBV7-8	TRBJ2-1	12	.	TGTGCCAGCAGCTCGACCCACAATGAGCAGTTCTTC	CASSSTHNEQFF
.	TRBV5-4	TRBJ2-2	12	.	TGTGCCAGCAGCCCCCCCACCGGGGAGCTGTTTTTT	CASSPPTGELFF
.	TRBV7-3	TRBJ2-7	15	.	TGTGCCAGCAGCAAACTGGGGCCCCAGGGGTACGAGCAGTACTTC	CASSKLGPQGYEQYF
.	TRBV11-2	TRBJ1-1	13	.	TGTGCCAGCTCCGCCACGGTGAACACTGAAGCTTTCTTT	CASSATVNTEAFF
.	TRBV5-1	TRBJ2-7	17	.	TGCGCCAGCAGCTTGGCTGCGGGGGCTGGGCCCGACTACGAGCAGTACTTC	CASSLAAGAGPDYEQYF
TRBD2	TRBV6-5	TRBJ2-7	15	once	TGTGCCAGCCGTCGCGTAACTAGCGGGATCTACGAGCAGTACTTC	CASRRVTSGIYEQYF
.	TRBV9	TRBJ1-4	12	.	TGTGCCAGCAGCGTAGGGGCTGAAAAACTGTTTTTT	CASSVGAEKLFF
.	TRBV19	TRBJ1-2	13	few	TGTGCCAGTAGTCGGGGGGACTGGTATGGCTACACCTTC	CASSRGDWYGYTF